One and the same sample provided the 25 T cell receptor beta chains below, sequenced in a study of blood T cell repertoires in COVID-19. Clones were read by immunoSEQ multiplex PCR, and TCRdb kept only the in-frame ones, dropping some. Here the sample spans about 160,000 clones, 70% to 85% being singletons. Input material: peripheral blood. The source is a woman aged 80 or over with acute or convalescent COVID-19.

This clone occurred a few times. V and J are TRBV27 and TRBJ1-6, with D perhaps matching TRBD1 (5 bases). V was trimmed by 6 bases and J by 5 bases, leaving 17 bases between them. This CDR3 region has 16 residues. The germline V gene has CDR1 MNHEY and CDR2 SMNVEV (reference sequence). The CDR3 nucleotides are TGTGCCAGCAGGGCGGTGGGGGGTGCAAATAATTCACCCCTCCACTTT. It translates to CASRAVGGANNSPLHF.

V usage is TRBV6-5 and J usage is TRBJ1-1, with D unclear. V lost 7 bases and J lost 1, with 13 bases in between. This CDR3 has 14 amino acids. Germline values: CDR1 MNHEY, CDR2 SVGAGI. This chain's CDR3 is CASTHLTSNTEAFF. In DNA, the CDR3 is TGTGCCAGCACCCATTTGACTTCGAACACTGAAGCTTTCTTT.

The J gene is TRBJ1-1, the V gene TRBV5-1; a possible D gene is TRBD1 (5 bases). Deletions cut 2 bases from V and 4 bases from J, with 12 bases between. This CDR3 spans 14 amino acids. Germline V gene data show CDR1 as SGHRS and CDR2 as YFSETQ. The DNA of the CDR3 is TGCGCCAGCAGCTTTGGAGGGGCGAGCACTGAAGCTTTCTTT. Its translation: CASSFGGASTEAFF.

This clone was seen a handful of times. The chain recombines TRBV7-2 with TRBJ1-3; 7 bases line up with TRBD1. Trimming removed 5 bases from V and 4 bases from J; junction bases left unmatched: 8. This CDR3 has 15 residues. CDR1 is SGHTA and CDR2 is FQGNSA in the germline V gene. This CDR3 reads CASSLPTGSGNTIYF. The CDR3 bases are TGTGCCAGCAGCCTACCGACAGGGTCCGGAAACACCATATATTTT.

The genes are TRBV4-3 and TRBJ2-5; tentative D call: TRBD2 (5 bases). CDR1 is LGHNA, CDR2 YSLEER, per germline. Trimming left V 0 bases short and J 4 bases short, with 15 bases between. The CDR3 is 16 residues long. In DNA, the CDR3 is TGCGCCAGCAGCCAAGATCCGAGACTACCAGGAGAGACCCAGTACTTC. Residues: CASSQDPRLPGETQYF.

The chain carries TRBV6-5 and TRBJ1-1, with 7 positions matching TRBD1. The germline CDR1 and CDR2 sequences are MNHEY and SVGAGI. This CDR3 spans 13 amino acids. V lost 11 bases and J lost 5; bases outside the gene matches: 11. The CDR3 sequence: CAVDDRAGTEAFF. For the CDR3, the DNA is TGTGCCGTTGACGACAGGGCCGGGACTGAAGCTTTCTTT.

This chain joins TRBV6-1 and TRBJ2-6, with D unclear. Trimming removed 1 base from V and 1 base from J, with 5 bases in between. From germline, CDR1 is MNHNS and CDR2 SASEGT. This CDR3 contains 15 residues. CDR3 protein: CASSEGASGANVLTF. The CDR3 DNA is TGTGCCAGCAGTGAAGGGGCGTCTGGGGCCAACGTCCTGACTTTC.

CDR3 bases: TGTGCCAGCAGCCAAAGTGGGACTAGAGACGGGGTGCAGTACTTC. It yields the protein CASSQSGTRDGVQYF. This sequence joins TRBV16 and TRBJ2-7; TRBD2 matches at 8 bases. This CDR3 spans 15 amino acids. CDR1 is KGHSY, CDR2 FQNENV, per germline. The junction had 12 bases not matched to a gene; V was cut back by 2 bases and J by 9 bases.

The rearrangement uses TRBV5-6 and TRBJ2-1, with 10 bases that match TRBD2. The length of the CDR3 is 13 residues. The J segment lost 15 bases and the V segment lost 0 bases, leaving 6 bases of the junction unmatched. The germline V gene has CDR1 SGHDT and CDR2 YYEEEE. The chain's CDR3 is CASSLGLAGVTFF. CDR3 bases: TGTGCCAGCAGCTTGGGGCTAGCGGGAGTTACGTTCTTC.

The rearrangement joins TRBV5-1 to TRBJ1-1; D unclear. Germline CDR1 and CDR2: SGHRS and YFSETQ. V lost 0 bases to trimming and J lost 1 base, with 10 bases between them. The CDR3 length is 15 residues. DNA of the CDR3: TGCGCCAGCAGCTTGGAAAAACCCGGGAACACTGAAGCTTTCTTT. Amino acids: CASSLEKPGNTEAFF.

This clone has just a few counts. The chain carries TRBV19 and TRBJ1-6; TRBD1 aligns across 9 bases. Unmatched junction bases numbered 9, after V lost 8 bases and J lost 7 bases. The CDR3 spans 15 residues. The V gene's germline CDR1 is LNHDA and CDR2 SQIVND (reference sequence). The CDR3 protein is CASSSATGGNSPLHF. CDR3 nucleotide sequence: TGTGCCAGTTCCTCAGCGACAGGGGGAAATTCACCCCTCCACTTT.

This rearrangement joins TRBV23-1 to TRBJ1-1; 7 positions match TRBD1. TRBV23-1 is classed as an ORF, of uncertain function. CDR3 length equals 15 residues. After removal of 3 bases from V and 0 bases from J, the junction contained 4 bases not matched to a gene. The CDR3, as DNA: TGCGCCAGCAGTCACTCCACAGGGGTGAACACTGAAGCTTTCTTT. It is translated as CASSHSTGVNTEAFF.

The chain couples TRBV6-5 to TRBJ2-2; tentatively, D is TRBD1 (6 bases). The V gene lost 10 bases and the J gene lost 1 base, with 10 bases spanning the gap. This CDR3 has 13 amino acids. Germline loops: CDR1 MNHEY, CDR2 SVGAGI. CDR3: CATGTQNTGELFF. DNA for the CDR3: TGTGCCACCGGGACACAGAACACCGGGGAGCTGTTTTTT.

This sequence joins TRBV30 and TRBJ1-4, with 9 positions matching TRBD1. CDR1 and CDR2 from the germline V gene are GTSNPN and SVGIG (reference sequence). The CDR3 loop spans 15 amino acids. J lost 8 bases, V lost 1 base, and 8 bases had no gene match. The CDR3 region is CAWSAHRGRWEKLFF. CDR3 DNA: TGTGCCTGGAGTGCCCACAGGGGGCGGTGGGAAAAACTGTTTTTT.

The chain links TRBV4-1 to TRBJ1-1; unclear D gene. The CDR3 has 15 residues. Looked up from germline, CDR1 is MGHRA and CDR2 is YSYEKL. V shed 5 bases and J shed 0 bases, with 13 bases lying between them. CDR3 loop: CASSIEQSMNTEAFF. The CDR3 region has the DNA TGCGCCAGCAGCATAGAACAGAGCATGAACACTGAAGCTTTCTTT.

In nucleotides, the CDR3 is TGTGCCAGCAGGGTAACAGTCAACCGCGGGGACGAGCAGTACTTC. The encoded protein is CASRVTVNRGDEQYF. The chain employs TRBV6-5 and TRBJ2-7; tentative D call: TRBD2 (6 bases). This CDR3 comprises 15 residues. V was trimmed by 6 bases and J by 5 bases, leaving 20 bases between them. Germline V gene data show CDR1 as MNHEY and CDR2 as SVGAGI.

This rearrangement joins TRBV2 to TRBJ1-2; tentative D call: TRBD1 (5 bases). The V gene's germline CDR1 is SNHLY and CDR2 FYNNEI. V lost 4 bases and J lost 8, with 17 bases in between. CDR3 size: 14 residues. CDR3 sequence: CASSAMVKRGGYTF. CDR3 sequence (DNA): TGTGCCAGCAGTGCGATGGTTAAGCGGGGGGGCTACACCTTC.

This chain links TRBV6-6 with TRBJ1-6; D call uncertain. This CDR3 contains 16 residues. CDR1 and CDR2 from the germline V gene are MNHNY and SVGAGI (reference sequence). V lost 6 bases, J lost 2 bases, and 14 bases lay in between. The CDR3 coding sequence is TGTGCCAGCAGCCCCAGCCTAGCCGCCTATAATTCACCCCTCCACTTT. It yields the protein CASSPSLAAYNSPLHF.

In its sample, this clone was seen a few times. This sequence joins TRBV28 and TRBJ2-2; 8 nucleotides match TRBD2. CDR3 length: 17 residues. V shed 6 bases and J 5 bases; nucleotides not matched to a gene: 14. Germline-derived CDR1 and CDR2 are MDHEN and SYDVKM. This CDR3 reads CASSHPISGGGTGELFF. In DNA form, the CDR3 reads TGTGCCAGCAGCCACCCTATTTCCGGCGGGGGGACCGGGGAGCTGTTTTTT.

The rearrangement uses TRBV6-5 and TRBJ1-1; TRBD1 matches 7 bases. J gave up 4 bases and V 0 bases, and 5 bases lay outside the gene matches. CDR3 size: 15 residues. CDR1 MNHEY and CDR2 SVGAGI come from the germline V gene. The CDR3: CASSYSRTGATEAFF. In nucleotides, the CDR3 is TGTGCCAGCAGTTACTCGAGAACAGGGGCCACTGAAGCTTTCTTT.

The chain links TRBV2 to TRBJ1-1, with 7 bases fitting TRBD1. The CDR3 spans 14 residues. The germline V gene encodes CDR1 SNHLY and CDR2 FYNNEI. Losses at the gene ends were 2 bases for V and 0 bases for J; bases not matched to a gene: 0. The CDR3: CASSERGLNTEAFF. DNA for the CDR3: TGTGCCAGCAGTGAAAGGGGGCTGAACACTGAAGCTTTCTTT.

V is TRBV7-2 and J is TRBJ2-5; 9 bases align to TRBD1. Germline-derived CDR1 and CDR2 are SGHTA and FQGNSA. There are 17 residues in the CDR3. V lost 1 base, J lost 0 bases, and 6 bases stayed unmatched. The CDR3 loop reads CASSLVGQGPYQETQYF. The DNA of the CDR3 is TGTGCCAGCAGCTTAGTGGGACAGGGACCGTACCAAGAGACCCAGTACTTC.

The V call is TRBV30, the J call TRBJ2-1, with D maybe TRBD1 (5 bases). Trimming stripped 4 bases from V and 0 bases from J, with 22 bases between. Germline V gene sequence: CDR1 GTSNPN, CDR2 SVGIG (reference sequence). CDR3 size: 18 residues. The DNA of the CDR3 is TGTGCCTGGAAACGGCGTCAGGGTGGTGTGCGCTCCTACAATGAGCAGTTCTTC. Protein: CAWKRRQGGVRSYNEQFF.

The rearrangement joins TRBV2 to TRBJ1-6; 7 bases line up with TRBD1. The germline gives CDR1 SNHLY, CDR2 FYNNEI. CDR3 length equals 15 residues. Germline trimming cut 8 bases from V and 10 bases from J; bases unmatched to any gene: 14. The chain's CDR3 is CASADRVSEYSPLHF. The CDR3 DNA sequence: TGTGCCAGCGCTGACAGGGTATCGGAGTACTCACCCCTCCACTTT.

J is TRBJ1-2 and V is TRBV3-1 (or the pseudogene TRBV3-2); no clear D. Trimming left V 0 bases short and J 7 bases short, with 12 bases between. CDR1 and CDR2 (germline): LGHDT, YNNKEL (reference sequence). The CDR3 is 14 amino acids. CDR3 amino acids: CASSQDGGFSGYTF. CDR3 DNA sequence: TGTGCCAGCAGCCAAGATGGAGGATTCTCTGGCTACACCTTC.